This entry lists 7 T cell receptor beta chains sequenced from one sample in a study of blood T cell repertoires in COVID-19. Libraries were prepared by immunoSEQ multiplex PCR; TCRdb keeps only in-frame clonotypes and omits some of them. The table lists 350,000 to 400,000 clones, approximately 93% of them singletons. The specimen was PBMCs or T cells enriched from blood (not recorded which). These receptors came from a middle-aged woman who had been exposed to COVID-19.

This sequence joins TRBV6-2 or TRBV6-3 and TRBJ2-3, with TRBD2 matching over 10 bases. The CDR3 contains 16 residues. Germline CDR1 MNHEY, CDR2 SVGEGT. The J segment lost 3 bases and the V segment lost 2 bases, leaving 5 bases of the junction unmatched. The CDR3 nucleotides read TGTGCCAGCAGTTACCTAGCGGGAGTGGAGACAGATACGCAGTATTTT. Amino acid sequence: CASSYLAGVETDTQYF.

The V gene is TRBV9, the J gene TRBJ2-1, with a possible D match to TRBD1 (5 bases). Trimming pared 0 bases from V and 3 bases from J, leaving 10 bases between. Germline-derived CDR1 and CDR2 are SGDLS and YYNGEE. The CDR3 runs 15 residues. This CDR3 reads CASSVEGENYNEQFF. The CDR3 DNA sequence: TGTGCCAGCAGCGTAGAAGGGGAAAACTACAATGAGCAGTTCTTC. Using reference TRBV9 and TRBJ2-1 for the parts outside the CDR3, the full variable domain is DSGVTQTPKHLITATGQRVTLRCSPRSGDLSVYWYQQSLDQGLQFLIQYYNGEERAKGNILERFSAQQFPDLHSELNLSSLELGDSALYFCASSVEGENYNEQFFGPGTRLTVL.

The rearrangement joins TRBV25-1 to TRBJ2-7; D is possibly TRBD1 (6 bases). This CDR3 has 12 residues. CDR1 and CDR2 from the germline V gene are MGHDK and SYGVNS. Trimming cost V 5 bases and J 5 bases, with 10 bases left between them. The CDR3, as DNA: TGTGCCAGCAGTAGGGGGAGAAACGAGCAGTACTTC. Amino acids: CASSRGRNEQYF.

The gene calls are TRBV30 and TRBJ2-1, with 7 nucleotides matching TRBD2. V lost 0 bases, J lost 4 bases, and 3 bases stayed unmatched. The germline V gene has CDR1 GTSNPN and CDR2 SVGIG (reference sequence). This CDR3 comprises 14 residues. The CDR3 sequence is CAWSVGLGYNEQFF. The CDR3 DNA is TGTGCCTGGAGTGTTGGACTAGGGTACAATGAGCAGTTCTTC.

The V and J genes are TRBV5-1 and TRBJ1-2; 7 bases map to TRBD1. Germline loops: CDR1 SGHRS, CDR2 YFSETQ. Trimming removed 4 bases from V and 4 bases from J; junction bases left unmatched: 16. This CDR3 has 17 amino acids. CDR3 protein: CASSTDRVASRGYGYTF. CDR3 nucleotides: TGCGCCAGCAGCACCGACAGGGTGGCGAGCCGGGGCTATGGCTACACCTTC. Variable domain in full (rest from reference TRBV5-1 and TRBJ1-2): KAGVTQTPRYLIKTRGQQVTLSCSPISGHRSVSWYQQTPGQGLQFLFEYFSETQRNKGNFPGRFSGRQFSNSRSEMNVSTLELGDSALYLCASSTDRVASRGYGYTFGSGTRLTVV.

This chain uses TRBV3-1 (or the pseudogene TRBV3-2) with TRBJ2-7, with TRBD2 matching 13 bases. CDR1 and CDR2 (germline): LGHDT, YNNKEL (reference sequence). The V segment lost 4 bases and the J segment 0 bases; nucleotides outside the gene matches: 3. CDR3 size: 16 residues. For the CDR3, the DNA is TGTGCCAGCAGCCGCCGGACTAGCGGGAGCTCCTACGAGCAGTACTTC. Protein product: CASSRRTSGSSYEQYF.

The rearrangement joins TRBV5-4 to TRBJ2-2; 11 positions agree with TRBD2. This CDR3 is built from 16 residues. Germline-derived CDR1 and CDR2 are SGHNT and YYREEE (reference sequence). The V gene end was trimmed by 2 bases and the J gene end by 4 bases; junction bases not matched to a gene: 4. Here the CDR3 reads CASSFPGLAGTGELFF. The CDR3 DNA follows: TGTGCCAGCAGCTTCCCCGGACTAGCGGGCACCGGGGAGCTGTTTTTT.